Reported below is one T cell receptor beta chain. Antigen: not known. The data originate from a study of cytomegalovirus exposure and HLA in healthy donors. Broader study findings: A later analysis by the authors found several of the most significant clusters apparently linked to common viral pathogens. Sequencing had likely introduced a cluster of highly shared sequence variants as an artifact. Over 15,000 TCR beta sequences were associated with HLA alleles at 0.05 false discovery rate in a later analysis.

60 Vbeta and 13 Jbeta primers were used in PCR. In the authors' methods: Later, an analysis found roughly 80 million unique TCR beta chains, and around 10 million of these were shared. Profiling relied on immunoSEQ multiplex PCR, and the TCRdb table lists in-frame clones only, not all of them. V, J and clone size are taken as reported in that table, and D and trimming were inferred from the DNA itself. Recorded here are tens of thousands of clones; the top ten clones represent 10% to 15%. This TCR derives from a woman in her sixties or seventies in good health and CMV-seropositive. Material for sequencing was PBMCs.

Here the CDR3 DNA reads TGTGCCAGCAGTGTTGCCGGGACAGGCACAGATACGCAGTATTTT. Its translation: CASSVAGTGTDTQYF. The gene calls are TRBV6-1 and TRBJ2-3, with 7 bases matching TRBD1. The CDR3 spans 15 residues. Unmatched junction bases numbered 5, after V lost 4 bases and J lost 1 base. CDR1 is MNHNS, CDR2 SASEGT, per germline.